A single sample is the source of the 2 T cell receptor beta chains below, sequenced in a study of T cell responses to AZD1222 COVID-19 vaccine. Some clones are missing from TCRdb's copy, which holds only in-frame ones; the method was immunoSEQ multiplex PCR. Here the sample spans approximately 100,000 clones, 70% to 90% being singletons. The sequencing used peripheral blood, collected 28 days after the second AZD1222 dose. The receptor source for this set is an adult who received the AZD1222 COVID-19 vaccine.

This chain links TRBV5-1 with TRBJ2-5, with 8 bases lining up with TRBD1. Losses at the gene ends were 6 bases for V and 2 bases for J; bases not matched to a gene: 12. The germline CDR1 and CDR2 sequences are SGHRS and YFSETQ. The CDR3 sequence is 16 residues long. CDR3 sequence (DNA): TGCGCCAGCACCCCCGGGACAGGAGGGTTTCAAGAGACCCAGTACTTC. Translated: CASTPGTGGFQETQYF.

V usage is TRBV5-1 and J usage is TRBJ1-4, with D uncertain. The length of the CDR3 is 14 residues. Trimming stripped 1 base from V and 4 bases from J, with 8 bases between. The V gene's germline CDR1 is SGHRS and CDR2 YFSETQ. CDR3 residues: CASSLTARNEKLFF. CDR3 in DNA: TGCGCCAGCAGCTTGACAGCCCGTAATGAAAAACTGTTTTTT. Full variable domain (outside the CDR3, taken from reference TRBV5-1 and TRBJ1-4): KAGVTQTPRYLIKTRGQQVTLSCSPISGHRSVSWYQQTPGQGLQFLFEYFSETQRNKGNFPGRFSGRQFSNSRSEMNVSTLELGDSALYLCASSLTARNEKLFFGSGTQLSVL.